The sequence of this TCR beta chain was determined in a study of blood T cell repertoires in COVID-19. Trimming shortened V by 3 bases and J by 8 bases, and 13 bases separated the two germline ends. The CDR3 covers 13 residues. Assignment of participants to cohorts was predicated upon participant-reported clinical history. In the original processing: Reference gene primer amplification yielded estimated nucleated cell counts. Some clones are missing from TCRdb's copy, which holds only in-frame ones; the method was immunoSEQ multiplex PCR. Clone size and V and J calls were adopted from that table, with D and trimming inferred from the DNA. The sample lists roughly 260,000 clones, roughly 87% seen once, with roughly 2.6% in the top ten.

Sequenced: PBMCs or T cells enriched from blood (not recorded which). The receptor comes from a woman in her 30s with acute COVID-19. V and J are TRBV12-3 or TRBV12-4 and TRBJ1-2; D uncertain. The CDR3 bases are TGTGCCAGCAGTTTTTCTGACATTGGCGGCTACACCTTC. This gives the protein CASSFSDIGGYTF.